These 12 T cell receptor beta chains were all obtained from the same sample, sequenced in a study of PD-L1 blockade in urothelial cancer (dated by TCRdb to 2015 to 2018). In light of the paper, this sample's time point label describes: peripheral blood 6 weeks after treatment start. Library prep was done by the immunoSEQ multiplex PCR assay. TCRdb took over this immuneACCESS table, retaining in-frame rearrangements with V and J assigned. Such tables are incomplete; in checked studies, under half of the missing clones stem from an unresolved V gene, and the remainder is unexplained. The sample table shows tens of thousands of clones, and roughly nine tenths are seen once. About 7.9% of the sample comes from the top ten. The source was PBMCs, collected around atezolizumab (anti-PD-L1) treatment. The receptors shown here come from an older man with urothelial cancer.

V and J are TRBV7-2 and TRBJ1-2; 8 bases are shared with TRBD1. In germline, CDR1 is SGHTA, CDR2 FQGNSA. J gave up 8 bases and V 3 bases, and 5 bases lay outside the gene matches. There are 13 residues in the CDR3. The CDR3 DNA reads TGTGCCAGCAGCTTCAGGGGGCCGGGCGGCTACACCTTC. Its translation: CASSFRGPGGYTF.

This clone appeared a few times. The rearrangement links TRBV19 to TRBJ2-1, with TRBD2 matching 10 bases. V lost 5 bases, J lost 4 bases, and 5 bases stayed unmatched. The CDR3 consists of 15 residues. The V gene's germline CDR1 is LNHDA and CDR2 SQIVND (reference sequence). CDR3 bases: TGTGCCAGTAGTCAGGGTAGCGGGGGGTACAATGAGCAGTTCTTC. This sequence encodes CASSQGSGGYNEQFF.

V and J are TRBV27 and TRBJ2-3, with 8 bases aligning to TRBD2. Germline CDR1 MNHEY, CDR2 SMNVEV (reference sequence). V trimming: 3 bases; J trimming: 2 bases; junction bases outside the gene matches: 4. The length of the CDR3 is 15 residues. CDR3 region: CASSLVAGFTDTQYF. The DNA for the CDR3 is TGTGCCAGCAGTTTGGTAGCGGGGTTCACAGATACGCAGTATTTT.

The gene calls are TRBV7-8 and TRBJ2-7; D is unresolved. Germline V lookup: CDR1 SGHVS, CDR2 FQNEAQ. The CDR3 has 12 amino acids. The ends were cut back, 0 bases at V and 3 bases at J, with 3 bases in the middle. CDR3 protein: CASSLANYEQYF. In DNA, the CDR3 is TGTGCCAGCAGCTTAGCTAACTACGAGCAGTACTTC.

The chain employs TRBV28 and TRBJ2-5; D unresolved. This CDR3 comprises 16 residues. The germline gives CDR1 MDHEN, CDR2 SYDVKM. V was clipped by 10 bases and J by 4 bases, with 25 bases between them. CDR3 nucleotide sequence: TGTGCCACCTCCTTCCATATCCCCCCGGGTAGAGAGACCCAGTACTTC. Its translation is CATSFHIPPGRETQYF.

The chain links TRBV20-1 to TRBJ2-7; no reliable D call. V was shortened by 1 base and J by 5 bases, with 3 bases between the two germline ends. This CDR3 is 10 amino acids long. CDR1 DFQATT and CDR2 SNEGSKA come from the germline V gene (reference sequence). The CDR3 loop reads CSARANEQYF. Written as DNA, the CDR3 is TGCAGTGCTAGAGCCAACGAGCAGTACTTC.

The J gene is TRBJ2-2, the V gene TRBV10-3; 12 nucleotides agree with TRBD2. The CDR3 length is 16 residues. CDR1 is ENHRY and CDR2 is SYGVKD in the germline V gene. V shed 11 bases, J shed 0 bases, and the junction held 7 bases outside the gene matches. This chain's CDR3 is CAVLTSGSANTGELFF. Written as DNA, the CDR3 is TGTGCCGTCTTGACTAGCGGGAGCGCGAACACCGGGGAGCTGTTTTTT.

The V gene is TRBV6-4, the J gene TRBJ2-1; D possibly corresponds to TRBD2 (5 bases). Trimming removed 4 bases at V and 9 bases at J, with 16 bases between. From germline, CDR1 is MRHNA and CDR2 SNTAGT. CDR3 size: 14 residues. CDR3 sequence: CASSGEEGFGEQFF. The CDR3 region has the DNA TGTGCCAGCAGTGGGGAAGAGGGATTTGGTGAGCAGTTCTTC.

The CDR3 loop is CASRRPGQGNYGYTF. The CDR3 DNA is TGTGCCAGCAGACGACCCGGACAGGGGAACTATGGCTACACCTTC. V gene TRBV5-8 combines with J gene TRBJ1-2; the match to TRBD1 covers 9 bases. There are 15 residues in the CDR3. Germline CDR1 is SGHTS and CDR2 is YDEGEE. V was pared by 5 bases and J by 2 bases, with 7 bases of the junction left unmatched.

The J gene is TRBJ1-5, the V gene TRBV19; no definite D call. Trimming took off 2 bases at V and 2 bases at J, with 7 bases between the two ends. Germline CDR1 reads LNHDA; CDR2 reads SQIVND (reference sequence). The CDR3 covers 14 residues. The CDR3 loop is CASSIIEGNQPQHF. The DNA of the CDR3 is TGTGCCAGTAGTATAATAGAGGGCAATCAGCCCCAGCATTTT.

V usage is TRBV19 and J usage is TRBJ2-5; perhaps TRBD1 as D (5 bases). CDR3 size: 13 residues. Trimming removed 5 bases at V and 5 bases at J, with 12 bases between. Germline CDR1 and CDR2: LNHDA and SQIVND (reference sequence). The CDR3 DNA sequence: TGTGCCAGTAGTCGGCAGGGTGGTGAGACCCAGTACTTC. Encoded protein: CASSRQGGETQYF.

CDR3 in DNA: TGTGCCTGGCAACAGGGGACTGGAAACACCATATATTTT. The encoded protein is CAWQQGTGNTIYF. This chain connects TRBV30 to TRBJ1-3; TRBD1 matches 7 bases. The ends lost 5 bases at V and 2 bases at J; junction bases unmatched: 3. Germline lookup yields CDR1 GTSNPN and CDR2 SVGIG (reference sequence). The CDR3 has 13 amino acids. Variable domain in full (rest from reference TRBV30 and TRBJ1-3): SQTIHQWPATLVQPVGSPLSLECTVEGTSNPNLYWYRQAAGRGLQLLFYSVGIGQISSEVPQNLSASRPQDRQFILSSKKLLLSDSGFYLCAWQQGTGNTIYFGEGSWLTVV.